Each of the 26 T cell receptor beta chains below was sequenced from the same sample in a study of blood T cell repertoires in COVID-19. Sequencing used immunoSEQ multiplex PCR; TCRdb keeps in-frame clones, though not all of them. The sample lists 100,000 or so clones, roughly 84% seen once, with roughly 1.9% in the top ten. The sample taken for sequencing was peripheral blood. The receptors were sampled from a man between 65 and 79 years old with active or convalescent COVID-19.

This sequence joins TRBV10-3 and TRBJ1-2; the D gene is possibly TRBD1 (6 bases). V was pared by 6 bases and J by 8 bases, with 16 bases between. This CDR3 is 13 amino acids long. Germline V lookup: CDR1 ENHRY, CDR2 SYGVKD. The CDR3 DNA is TGTGCCATCAGCCGACAGGAAAGTGAGGGCTACACCTTC. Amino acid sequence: CAISRQESEGYTF.

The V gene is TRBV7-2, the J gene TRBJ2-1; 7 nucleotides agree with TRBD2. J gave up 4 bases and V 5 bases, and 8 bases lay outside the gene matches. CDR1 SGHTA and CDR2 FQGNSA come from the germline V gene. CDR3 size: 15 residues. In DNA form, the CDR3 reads TGTGCCAGCAGCCCCCAGACTAGCATGTACAATGAGCAGTTCTTC. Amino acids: CASSPQTSMYNEQFF.

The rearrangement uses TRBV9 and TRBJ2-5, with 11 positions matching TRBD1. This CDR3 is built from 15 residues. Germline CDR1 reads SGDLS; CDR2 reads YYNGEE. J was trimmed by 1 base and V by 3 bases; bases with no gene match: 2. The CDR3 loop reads CASSEGQGVQETQYF. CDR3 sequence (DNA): TGTGCCAGCAGCGAGGGACAGGGGGTCCAAGAGACCCAGTACTTC.

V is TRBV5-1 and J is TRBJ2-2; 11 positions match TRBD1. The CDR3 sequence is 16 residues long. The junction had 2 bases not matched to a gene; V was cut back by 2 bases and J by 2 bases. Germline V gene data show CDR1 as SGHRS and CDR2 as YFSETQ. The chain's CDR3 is CASSFGQGANTGELFF. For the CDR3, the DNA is TGCGCCAGCAGCTTTGGACAGGGGGCCAACACCGGGGAGCTGTTTTTT.

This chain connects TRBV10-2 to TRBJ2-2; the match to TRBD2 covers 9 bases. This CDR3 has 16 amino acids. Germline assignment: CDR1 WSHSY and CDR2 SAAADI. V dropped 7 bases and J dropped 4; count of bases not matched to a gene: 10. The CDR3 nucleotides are TGCGCCAGCAAGACACGGAGCGGGGGGCCCACCGGGGAGCTGTTTTTT. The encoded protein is CASKTRSGGPTGELFF.

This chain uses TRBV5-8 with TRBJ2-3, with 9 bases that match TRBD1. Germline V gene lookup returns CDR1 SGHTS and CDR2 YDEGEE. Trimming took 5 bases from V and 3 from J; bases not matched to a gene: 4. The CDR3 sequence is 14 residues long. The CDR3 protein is CASSTDRGTDTQYF. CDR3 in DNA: TGTGCCAGCAGTACGGACAGGGGAACAGATACGCAGTATTTT.

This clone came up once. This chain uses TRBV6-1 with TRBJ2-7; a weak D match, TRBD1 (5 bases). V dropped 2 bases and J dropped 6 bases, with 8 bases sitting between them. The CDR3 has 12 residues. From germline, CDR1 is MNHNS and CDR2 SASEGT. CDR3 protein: CASSEQGSEQYF. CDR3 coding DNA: TGTGCCAGCAGTGAACAGGGTTCCGAGCAGTACTTC.

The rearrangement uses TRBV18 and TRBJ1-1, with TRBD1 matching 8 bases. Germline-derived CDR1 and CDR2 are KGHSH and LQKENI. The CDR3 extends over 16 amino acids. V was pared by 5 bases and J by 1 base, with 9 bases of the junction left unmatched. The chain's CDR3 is CASSFLRQGQNTEAFF. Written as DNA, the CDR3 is TGTGCCAGCTCATTTCTTCGACAGGGGCAGAACACTGAAGCTTTCTTT.

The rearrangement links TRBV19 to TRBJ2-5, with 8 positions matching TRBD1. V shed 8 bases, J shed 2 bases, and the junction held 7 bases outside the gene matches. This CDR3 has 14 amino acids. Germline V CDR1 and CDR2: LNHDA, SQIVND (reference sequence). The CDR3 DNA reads TGTGCCAGTGCTACCGGGACAGGACAAGAGACCCAGTACTTC. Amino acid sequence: CASATGTGQETQYF.

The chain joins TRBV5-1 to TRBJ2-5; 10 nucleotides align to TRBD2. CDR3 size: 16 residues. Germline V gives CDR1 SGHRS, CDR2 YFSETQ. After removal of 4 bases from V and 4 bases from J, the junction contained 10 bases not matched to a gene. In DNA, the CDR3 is TGCGCCAGCAGCCCGGCCCGGAGCGGGGGGGCAGAGACCCAGTACTTC. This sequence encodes CASSPARSGGAETQYF.

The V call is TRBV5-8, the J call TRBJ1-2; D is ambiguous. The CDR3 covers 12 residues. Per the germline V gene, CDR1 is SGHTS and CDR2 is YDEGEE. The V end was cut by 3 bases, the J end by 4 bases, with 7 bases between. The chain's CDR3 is CASSSWAYGYTF. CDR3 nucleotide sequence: TGTGCCAGCAGCTCCTGGGCCTATGGCTACACCTTC.

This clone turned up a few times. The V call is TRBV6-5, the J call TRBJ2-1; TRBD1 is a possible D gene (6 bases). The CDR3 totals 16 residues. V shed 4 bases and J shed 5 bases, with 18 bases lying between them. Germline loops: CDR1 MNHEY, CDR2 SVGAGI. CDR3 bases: TGTGCCAGCAGTTCTTTGGGGGCCCCCAGACACAATGAGCAGTTCTTC. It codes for CASSSLGAPRHNEQFF.

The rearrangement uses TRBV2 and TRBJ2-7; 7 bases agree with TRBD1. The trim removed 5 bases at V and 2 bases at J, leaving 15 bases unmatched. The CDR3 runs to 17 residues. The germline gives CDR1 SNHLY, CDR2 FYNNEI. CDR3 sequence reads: CASSHQAVGQGAYEQYF. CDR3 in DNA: TGTGCCAGCAGTCATCAGGCTGTCGGTCAGGGGGCCTACGAGCAGTACTTC.

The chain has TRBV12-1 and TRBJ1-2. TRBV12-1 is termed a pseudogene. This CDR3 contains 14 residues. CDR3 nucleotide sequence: TGTGCCAGCAGCTTAACCTCCGGGATCTATGGCTACACCTTC. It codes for CASSLTSGIYGYTF.

The CDR3 nucleotides are TGTGCCAGCAGCTTAGATCTCAGGGAGAACACTGAAGCTTTCTTT. Its protein product is CASSLDLRENTEAFF. The chain employs TRBV7-8 and TRBJ1-1, with D perhaps matching TRBD1 (5 bases). Germline V gives CDR1 SGHVS, CDR2 FQNEAQ. V gave up 1 base and J gave up 1 base, with 10 bases separating them. This CDR3 region has 15 residues.

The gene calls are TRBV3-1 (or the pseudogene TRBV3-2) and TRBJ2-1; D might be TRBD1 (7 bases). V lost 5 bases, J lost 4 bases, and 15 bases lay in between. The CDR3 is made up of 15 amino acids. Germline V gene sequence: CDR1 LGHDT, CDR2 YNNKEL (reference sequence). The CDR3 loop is CASSVQGGPYNEQFF. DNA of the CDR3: TGTGCCAGCAGCGTCCAGGGGGGCCCTTACAATGAGCAGTTCTTC.

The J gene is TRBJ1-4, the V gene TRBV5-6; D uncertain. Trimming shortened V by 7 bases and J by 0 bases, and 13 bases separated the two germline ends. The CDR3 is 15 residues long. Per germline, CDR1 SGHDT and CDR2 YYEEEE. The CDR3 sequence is CASGPTGTTNEKLFF. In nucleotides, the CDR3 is TGTGCCAGCGGCCCGACGGGTACAACTAATGAAAAACTGTTTTTT.

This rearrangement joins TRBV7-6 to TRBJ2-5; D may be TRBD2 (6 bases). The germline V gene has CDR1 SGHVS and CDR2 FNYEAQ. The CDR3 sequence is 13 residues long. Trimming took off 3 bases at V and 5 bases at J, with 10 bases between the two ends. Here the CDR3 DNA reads TGTGCCAGCAGCTTGCTAGGGAGGGAGACCCAGTACTTC. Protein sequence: CASSLLGRETQYF.

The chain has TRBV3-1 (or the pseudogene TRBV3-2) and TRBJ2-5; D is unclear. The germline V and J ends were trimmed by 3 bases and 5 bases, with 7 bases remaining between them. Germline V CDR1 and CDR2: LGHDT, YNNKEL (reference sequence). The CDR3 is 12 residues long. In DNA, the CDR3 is TGTGCCAGCAGCCAGGCCTCGGAGACCCAGTACTTC. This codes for CASSQASETQYF.

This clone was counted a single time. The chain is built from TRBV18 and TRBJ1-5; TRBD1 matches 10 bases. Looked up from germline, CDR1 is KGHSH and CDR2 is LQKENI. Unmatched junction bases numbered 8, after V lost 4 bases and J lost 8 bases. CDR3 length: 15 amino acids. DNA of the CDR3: TGTGCCAGCTCACGAGAGACAGGGGGCGATGAGCCCCAGCATTTT. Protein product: CASSRETGGDEPQHF.

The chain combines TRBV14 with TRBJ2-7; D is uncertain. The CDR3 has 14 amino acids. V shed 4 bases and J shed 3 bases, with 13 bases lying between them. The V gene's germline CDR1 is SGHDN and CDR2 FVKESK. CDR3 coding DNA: TGTGCCAGCAGCCTCCGGGTGGCCGACTACGAGCAGTACTTC. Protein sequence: CASSLRVADYEQYF.

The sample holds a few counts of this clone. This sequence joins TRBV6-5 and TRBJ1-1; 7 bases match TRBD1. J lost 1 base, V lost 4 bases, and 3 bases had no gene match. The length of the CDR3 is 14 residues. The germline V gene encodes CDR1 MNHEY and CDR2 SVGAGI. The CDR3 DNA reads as TGTGCCAGCAGTTTTCGACAGGGGAACACTGAAGCTTTCTTT. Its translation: CASSFRQGNTEAFF.

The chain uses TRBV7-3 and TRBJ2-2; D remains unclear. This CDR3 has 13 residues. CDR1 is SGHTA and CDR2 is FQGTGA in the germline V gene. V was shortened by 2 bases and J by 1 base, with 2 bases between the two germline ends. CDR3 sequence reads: CASSLLNTGELFF. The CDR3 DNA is TGTGCCAGCAGCTTACTGAACACCGGGGAGCTGTTTTTT.

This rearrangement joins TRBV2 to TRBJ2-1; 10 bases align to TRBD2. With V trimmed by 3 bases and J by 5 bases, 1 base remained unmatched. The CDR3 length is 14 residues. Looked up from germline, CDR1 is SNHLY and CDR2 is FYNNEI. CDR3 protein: CASSDSGGDNEQFF. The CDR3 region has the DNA TGTGCCAGCAGTGACAGCGGGGGGGACAATGAGCAGTTCTTC.

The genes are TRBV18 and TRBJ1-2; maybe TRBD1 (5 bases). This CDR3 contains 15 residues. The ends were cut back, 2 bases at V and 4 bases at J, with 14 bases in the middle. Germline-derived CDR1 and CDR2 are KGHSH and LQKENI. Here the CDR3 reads CASSPILGVSYGYTF. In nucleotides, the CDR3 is TGTGCCAGCTCACCAATCCTAGGGGTGAGCTATGGCTACACCTTC.

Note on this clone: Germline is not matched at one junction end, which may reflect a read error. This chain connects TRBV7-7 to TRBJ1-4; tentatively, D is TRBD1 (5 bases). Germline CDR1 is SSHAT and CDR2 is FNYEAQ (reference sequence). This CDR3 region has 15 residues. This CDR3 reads CASRVITGHNEKLFF. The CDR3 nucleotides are TGTGCTAGCAGAGTTATTACAGGTCACAATGAAAAACTGTTTTTT.